Each of the 18 T cell receptor beta chains below was sequenced from the same sample in a study of T cell responses to AZD1222 COVID-19 vaccine. The repertoire was sequenced with immunoSEQ multiplex PCR; TCRdb's copy has only in-frame clones and lacks some. The profile shows approximately 110,000 clones, around 87% of them singletons. The sequenced sample was peripheral blood, obtained 28 days after the second AZD1222 dose. The receptors shown here come from an adult who received the AZD1222 COVID-19 vaccine.

The chain recombines TRBV12-3 or TRBV12-4 with TRBJ2-1, with 7 bases matching TRBD1. The CDR3 length is 12 residues. V shed 3 bases and J 10 bases; nucleotides not matched to a gene: 3. The CDR3 loop reads CASSFTGEEQFF. The CDR3 coding sequence is TGTGCCAGCAGTTTTACAGGGGAGGAGCAGTTCTTC.

Here the CDR3 DNA reads TGTGCCAGCAGGCTCGACAGTCCCCAGCAGTTCTTC. Translating it yields CASRLDSPQQFF. The genes are TRBV12-3 or TRBV12-4 and TRBJ2-1; TRBD1 is a possible D gene (5 bases). CDR3 length equals 12 residues. Trimming removed 6 bases from V and 11 bases from J, with 14 bases in between.

The chain is built from TRBV4-1 and TRBJ2-1; the D gene is possibly TRBD1 (6 bases). Germline lookup yields CDR1 MGHRA and CDR2 YSYEKL. The CDR3 spans 13 residues. Trimming left V 2 bases short and J 7 bases short, with 9 bases between. The CDR3 coding sequence is TGCGCCAGCAGCCAACTGACAGGTAATGAGCAGTTCTTC. Protein: CASSQLTGNEQFF.

The J gene is TRBJ2-1, the V gene TRBV18; D uncertain. This CDR3 region has 16 residues. Germline-derived CDR1 and CDR2 are KGHSH and LQKENI. The V end was cut by 0 bases, the J end by 6 bases, with 15 bases between. The CDR3 DNA sequence: TGTGCCAGCTCACCACCGGAAATATCTTCGCGCAATGAGCAGTTCTTC. Protein sequence: CASSPPEISSRNEQFF.

This clone was observed a single time. The chain links TRBV6-1 to TRBJ2-7; D gene unclear. Germline assignment: CDR1 MNHNS and CDR2 SASEGT. CDR3 size: 13 residues. Trimming pared 5 bases from V and 3 bases from J, leaving 11 bases between. The CDR3 here is CASSQLLNYEQYF. CDR3 DNA sequence: TGTGCCAGCAGTCAACTCTTAAACTACGAGCAGTACTTC.

J is TRBJ1-1 and V is TRBV12-5, with 9 bases fitting TRBD1. CDR1 LGHNT and CDR2 FRNRAP come from the germline V gene. The V and J ends lost 1 base and 5 bases, in that order; junction bases with no gene match: 11. The CDR3 consists of 17 residues. DNA for the CDR3: TGTGCTAGTGGTTTGGGTAACAGGGGGCGCAGGGGGACTGAAGCTTTCTTT. Amino acid sequence: CASGLGNRGRRGTEAFF.

A single count supports this clone. V is TRBV11-3 and J is TRBJ2-1; D uncertain. The germline V gene encodes CDR1 SGHNT and CDR2 YENEEA. V gave up 0 bases and J gave up 0 bases, with 6 bases separating them. This CDR3 contains 15 residues. The CDR3 region has the DNA TGTGCCAGCAGCTTAGATGCGAGCTCCTACAATGAGCAGTTCTTC. This sequence encodes CASSLDASSYNEQFF.

This clone was counted only a few times. The V gene is TRBV3-1 (or the pseudogene TRBV3-2), the J gene TRBJ1-6; maybe TRBD1 (5 bases). The germline gives CDR1 LGHDT, CDR2 YNNKEL (reference sequence). V was clipped by 2 bases and J by 7 bases, with 9 bases between them. This CDR3 has 14 residues. The CDR3 DNA reads TGTGCCAGCAGCCAACCGGGGGGGAATTCACCCCTCCACTTT. Translated, it gives CASSQPGGNSPLHF.

The V call is TRBV6-5, the J call TRBJ2-2; no clear D. CDR1 is MNHEY and CDR2 is SVGAGI in the germline V gene. The CDR3 has 14 residues. Trimming stripped 3 bases from V and 1 base from J, with 6 bases between. CDR3 loop: CASSYIRNTGELFF. For the CDR3, the DNA is TGTGCCAGCAGTTATATAAGGAACACCGGGGAGCTGTTTTTT.

This rearrangement joins TRBV7-3 to TRBJ2-2; D gene unclear. The V end was cut by 0 bases, the J end by 6 bases, with 14 bases between. The V gene's germline CDR1 is SGHTA and CDR2 FQGTGA. The CDR3 is made up of 16 amino acids. CDR3 nucleotides: TGTGCCAGCAGCTTAACAGGCGGCAGAGGTTCCGGGGAGCTGTTTTTT. It is translated as CASSLTGGRGSGELFF.

By frequency in the sample, this clone is medium-sized. The chain's CDR3 is CASSQGTGGGYTF. DNA for the CDR3: TGTGCCAGCAGCCAAGGAACAGGGGGTGGCTACACCTTC. V and J are TRBV3-1 (or the pseudogene TRBV3-2) and TRBJ1-2; 8 bases fit TRBD1. Germline loops: CDR1 LGHDT, CDR2 YNNKEL (reference sequence). V trimming: 1 base; J trimming: 7 bases; junction bases outside the gene matches: 2. The CDR3 sequence is 13 residues long.

The chain has TRBV9 and TRBJ2-4; D is uncertain. The CDR3 runs to 17 residues. Germline V gene sequence: CDR1 SGDLS, CDR2 YYNGEE. V lost 4 bases to trimming and J lost 1 base, with 18 bases between them. The CDR3 coding sequence is TGTGCCAGCAGCCCTGGACCCTTTCGCGAGGCCAAAAACATTCAGTACTTC. Translating gives CASSPGPFREAKNIQYF.

The chain employs TRBV30 and TRBJ1-2; no definite D call. Germline values: CDR1 GTSNPN, CDR2 SVGIG (reference sequence). The CDR3 runs to 11 residues. The germline V and J ends were trimmed by 2 bases and 8 bases, with 9 bases remaining between them. CDR3 protein: CAWSLLGGYTF. Here the CDR3 DNA reads TGTGCCTGGAGTCTTCTAGGGGGCTACACCTTC.

The DNA for the CDR3 is TGTGCCAGTAGAAGGGGCACAGATACGCAGTATTTT. Protein product: CASRRGTDTQYF. The chain is built from TRBV19 and TRBJ2-3, with no clear D. The CDR3 runs to 12 residues. CDR1 LNHDA and CDR2 SQIVND come from the germline V gene (reference sequence). Trimming shortened V by 6 bases and J by 1 base, and 5 bases separated the two germline ends.

This clone was counted at least ten times. The rearrangement uses TRBV7-9 and TRBJ2-1; no reliable D call. Trimming stripped 1 base from V and 9 bases from J, with 13 bases between. Per germline, CDR1 SEHNR and CDR2 FQNEAQ (reference sequence). This CDR3 region has 14 residues. CDR3 region: CASSLGSARLEQFF. CDR3 nucleotides: TGTGCCAGCAGCTTAGGGAGCGCTCGCCTTGAGCAGTTCTTC. Full variable domain (remainder filled in from reference TRBV7-9 and TRBJ2-1): DTGVSQNPRHKITKRGQNVTFRCDPISEHNRLYWYRQTLGQGPEFLTYFQNEAQLEKSRLLSDRFSAERPKGSFSTLEIQRTEQGDSAMYLCASSLGSARLEQFFGPGTRLTVL.

The gene calls are TRBV9 and TRBJ2-5; no clear D. Germline V gene lookup returns CDR1 SGDLS and CDR2 YYNGEE. Trimming removed 4 bases at V and 7 bases at J, with 20 bases between. The CDR3 is made up of 15 amino acids. The CDR3 DNA reads as TGTGCCAGCAGCCATTCTTATTCCTTCGTAGGGACCCAGTACTTC. This gives the protein CASSHSYSFVGTQYF.

The chain is built from TRBV29-1 and TRBJ2-7; no firm D call. Germline assignment: CDR1 SQVTM and CDR2 ANQGSEA. The V and J ends lost 0 bases and 0 bases respectively, with 18 bases between them. The CDR3 loop spans 17 amino acids. The CDR3 reads CSVEDGVIGRSSYEQYF. The CDR3 coding sequence is TGCAGCGTTGAAGATGGTGTTATAGGACGCAGCTCCTACGAGCAGTACTTC.

The chain has TRBV5-4 and TRBJ1-2; the D is unclear. The CDR3 covers 15 residues. The V and J ends lost 4 bases and 2 bases respectively, with 15 bases between them. Germline CDR1 is SGHNT and CDR2 is YYREEE (reference sequence). The CDR3 DNA follows: TGTGCCAGCAGCCCCGCCCGGCGCATAAACTATGGCTACACCTTC. This sequence encodes CASSPARRINYGYTF.